This is a list of T cell receptor beta chains from one sample in a study of T cell clonotyping in hematopoietic cell transplantation. TCRdb's copy holds only in-frame clones and misses some; the assay was immunoSEQ multiplex PCR. The table records several thousand clones, approximately 97% of them present only once. Sequencing used peripheral blood mononuclear cells, obtained 100 days after allogeneic stem cell transplant. All receptors come from a male patient between 60 and 69 years old who had an allogeneic stem cell transplant from a related donor, so the T cells may come from the graft donor. Some clones in this sample may be carry-over from other donors' samples. The CDR3 runs from the conserved cysteine through the conserved F or W. Each record gives: J gene, V gene, D gene, clone size, CDR3 protein, CDR3 DNA. D genes are given only for firm matches. Part of the rows lack a size; the others show once, few, many or a class for expanded clones.

TRBJ2-1	TRBV23-1	TRBD1	.	CASSQAGGLPYNEQFF	TGCGCCAGCAGTCAAGCAGGGGGCCTCCCCTACAATGAGCAGTTCTTC
TRBJ2-1	TRBV6-4	.	.	CASSTWTGGLGEQFF	TGTGCCAGCAGTACGTGGACAGGAGGGTTAGGTGAGCAGTTCTTC
TRBJ1-3	TRBV28	.	.	CASYLRGNTIYF	TGTGCCAGCTACCTCCGGGGAAACACCATATATTTT
TRBJ2-2	TRBV9	TRBD1	.	CASSGDRGQNTGELFF	TGTGCCAGCAGCGGCGACAGGGGGCAAAACACCGGGGAGCTGTTTTTT
TRBJ2-7	TRBV14	.	.	CASSRGWNEQYF	TGTGCCAGCAGCCGAGGTTGGAACGAGCAGTACTTC
TRBJ1-1	TRBV10-3	.	.	CAISEKAQNTEAFF	TGTGCCATCAGTGAGAAGGCCCAGAACACTGAAGCTTTCTTT
TRBJ1-2	TRBV4-2	TRBD1	.	CASSQDRTGRGNYGYTF	TGTGCCAGCAGCCAAGACCGGACAGGGAGGGGTAACTATGGCTACACCTTC
TRBJ1-5	TRBV28	.	.	CASSGSNQPQHF	TGTGCCAGCAGCGGGAGCAATCAGCCCCAGCATTTT
TRBJ1-5	TRBV30	.	.	CAWSAGARQPQHF	TGTGCCTGGAGTGCTGGGGCGAGGCAGCCCCAGCATTTT
TRBJ1-1	TRBV27	.	.	CASSLQGWNTEAFF	TGTGCCAGCAGCTTACAGGGTTGGAACACTGAAGCTTTCTTT
TRBJ1-1	TRBV11-3	.	once	CASTLGRLNTEAFF	TGTGCCAGCACCTTAGGGCGACTGAACACTGAAGCTTTCTTT
TRBJ1-4	TRBV11-2	TRBD1	.	CASSVGRDRVNEKLFF	TGTGCCAGCAGCGTTGGACGGGACAGGGTTAATGAAAAACTGTTTTTT
TRBJ2-3	TRBV18	.	.	CASSPPPGDTQYF	TGTGCCAGCTCACCACCGCCCGGAGATACGCAGTATTTT
TRBJ1-1	TRBV14	TRBD1	.	CASTGTGGQRNTEAFF	TGTGCCAGCACCGGGACAGGGGGTCAGAGGAACACTGAAGCTTTCTTT
TRBJ1-5	TRBV4-1	TRBD1	.	CASSQAGTGGLQPQHF	TGCGCCAGCAGCCAAGCAGGGACAGGGGGCTTACAGCCCCAGCATTTT
TRBJ2-5	TRBV7-8	TRBD1	.	CASSHRDSRVWQYF	TGTGCCAGCAGCCACCGGGACAGCCGTGTGTGGCAGTACTTC
TRBJ1-5	TRBV11-2	.	.	CASSLFGGFSNQPQHF	TGTGCCAGCAGCCTCTTTGGGGGGTTTAGCAATCAGCCCCAGCATTTT
TRBJ2-3	TRBV7-8	TRBD2	once	CASSSWTSGDTQYF	TGTGCCAGCAGCTCTTGGACTAGCGGGGATACGCAGTATTTT
TRBJ2-5	TRBV7-2	.	once	CASSWPKRGQGLKETQYF	TGTGCCAGCAGTTGGCCAAAGCGGGGTCAGGGGCTCAAAGAGACCCAGTACTTC
TRBJ2-7	TRBV4-2	.	.	CASSRPGYEQYF	TGTGCCAGCAGCCGGCCGGGGTACGAGCAGTACTTC
TRBJ1-1	TRBV11-2	TRBD1	.	CASSLERDRMTEAFF	TGTGCCAGCAGCTTAGAGCGGGACAGAATGACTGAAGCTTTCTTT
TRBJ1-1	TRBV28	TRBD1	.	CASSFGDRDTEAFF	TGTGCCAGCAGTTTTGGGGACAGAGACACTGAAGCTTTCTTT
TRBJ1-4	TRBV14	TRBD1	once	CASSHKGQYNEKLFF	TGTGCCAGCAGCCATAAGGGACAGTATAATGAAAAACTGTTTTTT
TRBJ2-2	TRBV10-3	.	.	CASQDPSGELFF	TGTGCCTCCCAAGACCCATCCGGGGAGCTGTTTTTT
TRBJ1-4	TRBV19	TRBD1	.	CASRDRGNEKLFF	TGTGCCAGTAGAGACAGGGGGAATGAAAAACTGTTTTTT
TRBJ2-7	TRBV4-3	.	few	CASSPVTYYEQYF	TGCGCCAGCAGCCCCGTCACATACTACGAGCAGTACTTC
TRBJ2-3	TRBV19	TRBD2	.	CASSRLAGVSDTQYF	TGTGCCAGTAGCCGACTAGCGGGGGTATCAGATACGCAGTATTTT
TRBJ1-1	TRBV19	TRBD1	.	CASSVRDRDLDTEAFF	TGTGCCAGTAGTGTCCGGGACAGGGATTTGGACACTGAAGCTTTCTTT
TRBJ2-7	TRBV4-3	TRBD1	.	CASSQGGTGSREQYF	TGCGCCAGCAGCCAGGGAGGGACAGGGTCTCGGGAGCAGTACTTC
TRBJ2-5	TRBV7-3	TRBD1	.	CASSPGQGRGETQYF	TGTGCCAGCAGCCCCGGACAGGGACGGGGAGAGACCCAGTACTTC
TRBJ2-7	TRBV5-4	.	.	CASSPTAGYEQYF	TGTGCCAGCAGCCCGACCGCCGGATACGAGCAGTACTTC
TRBJ1-2	TRBV28	TRBD1	.	CASSRNRGEDGYTF	TGTGCCAGCAGTCGAAACAGGGGGGAGGATGGCTACACCTTC
TRBJ2-2	TRBV30	.	.	CAWKQGIGNTGELFF	TGTGCCTGGAAGCAGGGGATCGGGAACACCGGGGAGCTGTTTTTT
TRBJ1-6	TRBV7-2	.	.	CASSFDSPLHF	TGTGCCAGCAGCTTCGACTCACCCCTCCACTTT
TRBJ2-7	TRBV28	TRBD1	.	CASSYPGQAYEQYF	TGTGCCAGCAGTTACCCGGGACAGGCCTACGAGCAGTACTTC
TRBJ2-7	TRBV29-1	.	.	CSVAVGGPYEQYF	TGCAGCGTTGCCGTAGGTGGGCCCTACGAGCAGTACTTC
TRBJ2-5	TRBV28	TRBD2	.	CASSSLLAGVQETQYF	TGTGCCAGCAGTTCTTTACTAGCGGGGGTCCAAGAGACCCAGTACTTC
TRBJ1-6	TRBV14	.	.	CASSQKYGASNSPLHF	TGTGCCAGCAGCCAAAAGTACGGCGCGTCCAATTCACCCCTCCACTTT
TRBJ1-5	TRBV5-5	.	.	CASSLEGQASNQPQHF	TGTGCCAGCAGCTTGGAGGGACAAGCTAGCAATCAGCCCCAGCATTTT
TRBJ2-7	TRBV18	.	.	CASSAQYEQYF	TGTGCCAGCTCAGCCCAGTACGAGCAGTACTTC
TRBJ2-5	TRBV28	.	.	CASKTDRETQYF	TGTGCCAGCAAGACTGACCGGGAGACCCAGTACTTC
TRBJ1-2	TRBV5-6	.	.	CASSPPGATNYGYTF	TGTGCCAGCAGCCCACCAGGGGCGACTAACTATGGCTACACCTTC
TRBJ1-1	TRBV10-1	TRBD1	.	CASSAQGARTNTEAFF	TGCGCCAGCAGCGCACAGGGGGCGAGAACCAACACTGAAGCTTTCTTT
TRBJ2-7	TRBV19	.	.	CASSPHRAGADGQYF	TGTGCCAGTAGCCCTCACCGGGCGGGGGCGGACGGGCAGTACTTC
TRBJ2-2	TRBV5-6	TRBD2	.	CASRRTLAGAGELFF	TGTGCCAGCAGACGGACACTAGCGGGGGCCGGGGAGCTGTTTTTT
TRBJ1-2	TRBV10-3	.	.	CAISPDIYGYTF	TGTGCCATCAGCCCGGACATATATGGCTACACCTTC
TRBJ1-5	TRBV28	TRBD1	.	CVSKAGGDQPQHF	TGTGTCTCCAAGGCAGGGGGCGATCAGCCCCAGCATTTT
TRBJ2-3	TRBV7-3	.	once	CASSSRGVSTDTQYF	TGTGCCAGCAGCTCCCGCGGGGTGAGCACAGATACGCAGTATTTT
TRBJ1-1	TRBV5-1	.	.	CASSLEWRPNTEAFF	TGCGCCAGCAGCTTGGAATGGAGACCAAACACTGAAGCTTTCTTT
TRBJ2-7	TRBV7-2	.	once	CASSPIGRVSYEQYF	TGTGCCAGCAGCCCAATCGGCAGGGTCTCCTACGAGCAGTACTTC
TRBJ2-3	TRBV14	TRBD2	.	CASSHHGGAIRTDTQYF	TGTGCCAGCAGCCACCACGGGGGGGCCATAAGGACAGATACGCAGTATTTT
TRBJ1-3	TRBV15	.	.	CATSRDIPGVRGF	TGTGCCACCAGCAGAGATATCCCGGGCGTTAGGGGTTTT
TRBJ1-1	TRBV11-3	.	.	CASSPGRGNTEAFF	TGTGCCAGCAGCCCCGGGAGGGGGAACACTGAAGCTTTCTTT
TRBJ1-1	TRBV9	.	.	CASSTDLNTEAFF	TGTGCCAGCAGCACCGATCTGAACACTGAAGCTTTCTTT
TRBJ1-1	TRBV27	TRBD1	.	CASRGTGRGTEAFF	TGTGCCAGCAGGGGGACAGGGAGGGGCACTGAAGCTTTCTTT
TRBJ1-5	TRBV6-1	.	.	CASSELSGYSNQPQHF	TGTGCCAGCAGTGAACTTTCGGGCTATAGCAATCAGCCCCAGCATTTT
TRBJ1-3	TRBV4-3	.	.	CASSPSREGLGNTIYF	TGCGCCAGCAGCCCCTCAAGGGAAGGTCTTGGAAACACCATATATTTT
TRBJ1-5	TRBV7-2	.	.	CASSLGPGEGHQPQHF	TGTGCCAGCAGCTTGGGGCCGGGGGAGGGTCATCAGCCCCAGCATTTT
TRBJ1-1	TRBV28	.	.	CASSLWRTTEAFF	TGTGCCAGCAGTTTGTGGCGGACCACTGAAGCTTTCTTT
TRBJ2-2	TRBV5-1	.	.	CASSFYLSTGELFF	TGCGCCAGCAGCTTCTACCTTTCCACCGGGGAGCTGTTTTTT